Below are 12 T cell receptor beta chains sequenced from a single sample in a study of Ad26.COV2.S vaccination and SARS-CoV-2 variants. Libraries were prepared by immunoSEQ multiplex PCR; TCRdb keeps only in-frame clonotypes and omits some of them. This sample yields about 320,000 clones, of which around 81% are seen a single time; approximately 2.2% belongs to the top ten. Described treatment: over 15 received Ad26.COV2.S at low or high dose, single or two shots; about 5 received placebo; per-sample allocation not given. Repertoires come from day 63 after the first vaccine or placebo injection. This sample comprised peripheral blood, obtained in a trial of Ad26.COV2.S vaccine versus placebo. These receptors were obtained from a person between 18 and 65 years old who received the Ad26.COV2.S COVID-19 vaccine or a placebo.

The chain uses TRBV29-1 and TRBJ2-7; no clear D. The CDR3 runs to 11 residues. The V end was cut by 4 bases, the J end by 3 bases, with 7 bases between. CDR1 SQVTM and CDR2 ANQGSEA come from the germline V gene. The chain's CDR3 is CSVVRDYEQYF. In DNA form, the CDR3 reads TGCAGCGTTGTAAGGGACTACGAGCAGTACTTC.

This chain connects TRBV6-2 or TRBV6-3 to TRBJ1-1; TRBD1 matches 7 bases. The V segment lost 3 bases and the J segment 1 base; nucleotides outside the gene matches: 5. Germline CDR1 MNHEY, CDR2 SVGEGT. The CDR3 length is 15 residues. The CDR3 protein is CASSYMTGTNTEAFF. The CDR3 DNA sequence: TGTGCCAGCAGTTATATGACAGGGACGAACACTGAAGCTTTCTTT.

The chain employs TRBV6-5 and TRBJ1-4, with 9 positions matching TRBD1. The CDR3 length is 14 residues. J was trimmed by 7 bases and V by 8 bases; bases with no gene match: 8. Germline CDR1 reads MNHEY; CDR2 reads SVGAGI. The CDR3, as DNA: TGTGCCAGCTTAACAGGGGGCAGGGTTGAAAAACTGTTTTTT. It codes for CASLTGGRVEKLFF.

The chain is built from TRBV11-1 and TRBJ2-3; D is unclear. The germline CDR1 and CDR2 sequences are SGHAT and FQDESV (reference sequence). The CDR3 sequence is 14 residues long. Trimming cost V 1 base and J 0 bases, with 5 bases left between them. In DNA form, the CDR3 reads TGTGCCAGCAGCTTAGGGGGTAGCACAGATACGCAGTATTTT. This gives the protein CASSLGGSTDTQYF.

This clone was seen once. This CDR3 is CASSFQTGLRNEKLFF. The CDR3, as DNA: TGTGCCAGCAGCTTTCAAACAGGGTTAAGAAATGAAAAACTGTTTTTT. The chain links TRBV5-4 to TRBJ1-4; perhaps TRBD1 as D (6 bases). Trimming cost V 2 bases and J 5 bases, with 16 bases left between them. Germline V gene sequence: CDR1 SGHNT, CDR2 YYREEE (reference sequence). The length of the CDR3 is 16 residues. Filled out from reference TRBV5-4 and TRBJ1-4, the complete variable domain reads ETGVTQSPTHLIKTRGQQVTLRCSSQSGHNTVSWYQQALGQGPQFIFQYYREEENGRGNFPPRFSGLQFPNYSSELNVNALELDDSALYLCASSFQTGLRNEKLFFGSGTQLSVL.

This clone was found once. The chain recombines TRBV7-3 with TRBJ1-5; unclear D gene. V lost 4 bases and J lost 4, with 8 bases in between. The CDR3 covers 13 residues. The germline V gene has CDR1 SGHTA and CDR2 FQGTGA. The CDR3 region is CASSSDRNQPQHF. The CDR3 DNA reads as TGTGCCAGCAGCTCAGACCGGAATCAGCCCCAGCATTTT.

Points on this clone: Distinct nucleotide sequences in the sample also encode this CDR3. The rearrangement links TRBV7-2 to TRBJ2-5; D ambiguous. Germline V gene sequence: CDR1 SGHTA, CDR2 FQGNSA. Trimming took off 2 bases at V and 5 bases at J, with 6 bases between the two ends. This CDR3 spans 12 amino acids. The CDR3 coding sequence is TGTGCCAGCAGCTTATTGAGGGAGACCCAGTACTTC. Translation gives CASSLLRETQYF.

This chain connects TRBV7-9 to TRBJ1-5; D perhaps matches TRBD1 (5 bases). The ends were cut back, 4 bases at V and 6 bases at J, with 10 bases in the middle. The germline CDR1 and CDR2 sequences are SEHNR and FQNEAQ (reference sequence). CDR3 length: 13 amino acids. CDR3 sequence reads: CASSSMRGQPQHF. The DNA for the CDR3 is TGTGCCAGCAGCTCGATGAGGGGTCAGCCCCAGCATTTT.

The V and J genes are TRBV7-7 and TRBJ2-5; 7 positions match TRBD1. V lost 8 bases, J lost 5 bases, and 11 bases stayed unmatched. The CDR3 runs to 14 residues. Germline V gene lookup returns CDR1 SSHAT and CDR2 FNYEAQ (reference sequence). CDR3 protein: CASGLSTGTETQYF. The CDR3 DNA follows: TGTGCCAGCGGATTGTCGACAGGGACGGAGACCCAGTACTTC.

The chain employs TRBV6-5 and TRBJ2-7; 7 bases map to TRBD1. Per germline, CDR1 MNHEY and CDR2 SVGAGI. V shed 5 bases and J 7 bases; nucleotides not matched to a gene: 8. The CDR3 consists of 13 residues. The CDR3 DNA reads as TGTGCCAGCAGTCCGGGACAGCCTCGGGAGCAGTACTTC. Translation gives CASSPGQPREQYF.

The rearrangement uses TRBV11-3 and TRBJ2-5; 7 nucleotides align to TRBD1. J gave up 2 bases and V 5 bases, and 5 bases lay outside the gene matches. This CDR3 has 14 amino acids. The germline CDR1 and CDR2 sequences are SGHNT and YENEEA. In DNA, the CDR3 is TGTGCCAGCAGCATCCGGGACAGTCAAGAGACCCAGTACTTC. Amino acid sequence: CASSIRDSQETQYF.

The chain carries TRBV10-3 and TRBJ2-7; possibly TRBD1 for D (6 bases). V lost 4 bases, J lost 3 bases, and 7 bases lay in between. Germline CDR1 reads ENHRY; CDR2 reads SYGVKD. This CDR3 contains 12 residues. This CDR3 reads CAISAQGYEQYF. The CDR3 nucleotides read TGTGCCATCAGTGCACAGGGCTACGAGCAGTACTTC.